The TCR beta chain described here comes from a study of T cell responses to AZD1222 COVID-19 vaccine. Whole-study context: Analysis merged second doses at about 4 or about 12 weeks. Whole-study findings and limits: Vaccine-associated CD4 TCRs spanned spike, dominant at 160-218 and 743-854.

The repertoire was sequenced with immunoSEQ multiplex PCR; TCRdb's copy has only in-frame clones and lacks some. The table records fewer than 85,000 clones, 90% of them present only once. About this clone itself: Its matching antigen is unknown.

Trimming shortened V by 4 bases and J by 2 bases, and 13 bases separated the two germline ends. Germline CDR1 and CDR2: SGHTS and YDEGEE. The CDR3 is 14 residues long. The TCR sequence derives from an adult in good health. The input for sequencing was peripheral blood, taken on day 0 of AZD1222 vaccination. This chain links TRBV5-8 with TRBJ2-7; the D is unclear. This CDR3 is CASSLGPNTYEQYF. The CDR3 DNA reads TGTGCCAGCAGCCTCGGCCCCAATACCTACGAGCAGTACTTC.